The rows below give T cell receptor beta chains drawn from one sample of a study of T cells in localized non-small cell lung cancer. Clones were read by immunoSEQ multiplex PCR, and TCRdb kept only the in-frame ones, dropping some. The sample consists of about 17,000 clones, 90% of them appearing once. The specimen comprised peripheral blood mononuclear cells, sampled before any cancer treatment. All receptors derive from a woman aged 40-70 years with stage III lung adenocarcinoma. CDR3s include the opening cysteine and the closing phenylalanine or tryptophan. D genes are given only for firm matches. The listing skips clone size in some rows; elsewhere it reads once, few, many or a size class.

j_call v_call d_call clone_size cdr3_nt cdr3_aa
TRBJ2-7 TRBV15 - - TGTGCCACCAGCAGATTTGCGGGCGCGAGTGAATACGAGCAGTACTTC CATSRFAGASEYEQYF
TRBJ2-4 TRBV19 TRBD2 - TGTGCCAGTAGTTTACGACTAGCGGGAGTCGGCAAAAACATTCAGTACTTC CASSLRLAGVGKNIQYF
TRBJ2-3 TRBV28 - - TGTGCCAGCAGTCTCCCGGGGGCGACTTATTCCACAGATACGCAGTATTTT CASSLPGATYSTDTQYF
TRBJ2-1 TRBV9 - - TGTGCCAGCAGCGTCCCCCAAAATGAGCAGTTCTTC CASSVPQNEQFF
TRBJ1-6 TRBV28 - - TGTGCCAGCAGTCTCAGGGCTTCACCCCTCCACTTT CASSLRASPLHF
TRBJ1-2 TRBV9 - - TGTGCCAGCAGACGACACACTAACTATGGCTACACCTTC CASRRHTNYGYTF
TRBJ1-6 TRBV2 - few TGTGCCAGCAGTGGTTGGCTTAAGGGCTCACCCCTCCACTTT CASSGWLKGSPLHF
TRBJ2-2 TRBV10-3 TRBD1 - TGTGCCATCAGTCCTACAGGGGGCGTCGACACCGGGGAGCTGTTTTTT CAISPTGGVDTGELFF
TRBJ1-2 TRBV2 - - TGTGCCAGCAACTCCGGGCCCCCGGAGGGCTACACCTTC CASNSGPPEGYTF
TRBJ2-6 TRBV5-1 TRBD1 - TGCGCCAGCAGCCCCGTCCCGGGACAGGTCTCTGGGGCCAACGTCCTGACTTTC CASSPVPGQVSGANVLTF
TRBJ1-6 TRBV4-3 - - TGCGCCAGCAGACTTAACAGTAATTCACCCCTCCACTTT CASRLNSNSPLHF
TRBJ2-1 TRBV7-2 - - TGTGCCAGCAGCGGCAGCACAGGGTACAATGAGCAGTTCTTC CASSGSTGYNEQFF
TRBJ1-1 TRBV6-5 - once TGTGCCAGCAGCCCCGGGCCCCTGAACACTGAAGCTTTCTTT CASSPGPLNTEAFF
TRBJ2-7 TRBV5-4 - - TGTGCCAGCAGCTTGGAGGTTGAGGACGAGCAGTACTTC CASSLEVEDEQYF
TRBJ2-7 TRBV11-2 TRBD2 - TGTGCCAGCAGCTCCCACTCCGGGACTAGCTACTACGAGCAGTACTTC CASSSHSGTSYYEQYF
TRBJ1-1 TRBV5-1 TRBD1 - TGCGCCAGCAGCTTAGACCTAGGGGGCCTGAACACTGAAGCTTTCTTT CASSLDLGGLNTEAFF
TRBJ2-3 TRBV7-2 - - TGTGCCAGCAGCTTAAGGTCAGGGGTAGCGGGCACAGATACGCAGTATTTT CASSLRSGVAGTDTQYF
TRBJ2-1 TRBV7-6 - - TGTGCCAGCAGCTTATTGCCGGCAACCCTCTACAATGAGCAGTTCTTC CASSLLPATLYNEQFF
TRBJ1-5 TRBV19 - - TGTGCCAGTAGTATAGTTGGCAGGGGACGCAATCAGCCCCAGCATTTT CASSIVGRGRNQPQHF
TRBJ2-5 TRBV9 - once TGTGCCAGCAGCGTCGGACTAGACAGGAAAGAGACCCAGTACTTC CASSVGLDRKETQYF